This TCR beta chain was recorded in a study of blood T cell repertoires in COVID-19. Background on the study: Sites in the United States, Italy and Spain provided acute and convalescent COVID-19 samples. PBMCs, B-cell-depleted T cells, or T cells were the source of the cDNA or gDNA that made up the material.

Per the original methods: Estimated nucleated cell counts came from reference gene primer amplification. Measured with immunoSEQ multiplex PCR; TCRdb has only the in-frame clones, and not every one. V, J and clone size are those of that table, while D and trimming were read from the DNA. The data hold roughly 120,000 clones, with approximately 86% observed a single time. CDR1 and CDR2 (germline): SGHTA, FQGNSA. Germline trimming cut 5 bases from V and 0 bases from J; bases unmatched to any gene: 7. CDR3 length: 16 residues. This chain connects TRBV7-2 to TRBJ1-3, with 7 nucleotides matching TRBD1. The source is a human donor in a cohort sampled during active COVID-19. Sequencing was carried out using peripheral blood. The CDR3 bases are TGTGCCAGCAGCCTCGGGACAGCGCACTCTGGAAACACCATATATTTT. It yields the protein CASSLGTAHSGNTIYF.